The TCR beta chain under discussion was sequenced for a study of T cells in Graves' hyperthyroidism and ophthalmopathy. General study results and limits: Blood also held most thyroid clonotypes expanded beyond 0.001.

This clonotype has a count of ten or more. Its antigen remains unidentified. This CDR3 spans 17 amino acids. With 0 bases removed from V and 3 bases from J, the gap between germline ends came to 16 bases. Germline assignment: CDR1 SGHAT and CDR2 FQNNGV. There were TCR beta CDR3 regions amplified from RNA transcripts. The primer set for the first-round RT-PCR of the TCR CDR3 was HTBI. TCRdb analysed the multiplex PCR reads with MiXCR anew, one entry per CDR3 protein. The profile shows about 360,000 distinct CDR3 sequences, about 13% of them singletons. The TCR comes from a woman aged 18-35 years with Graves' hyperthyroidism. The sequenced sample was blood. The rearrangement joins TRBV11-2 to TRBJ2-3; D possibly corresponds to TRBD2 (5 bases). The CDR3 protein is CASSLDKRAGITDTQYF. Written as DNA, the CDR3 is TGTGCCAGCAGCTTAGATAAGAGGGCAGGAATTACAGATACGCAGTATTTT. The entire variable domain, with the rest obtained from reference TRBV11-2 and TRBJ2-3, is as follows: EAGVAQSPRYKIIEKRQSVAFWCNPISGHATLYWYQQILGQGPKLLIQFQNNGVVDDSQLPKDRFSAERLKGVDSTLKIQPAKLEDSAVYLCASSLDKRAGITDTQYFGPGTRLTVL.